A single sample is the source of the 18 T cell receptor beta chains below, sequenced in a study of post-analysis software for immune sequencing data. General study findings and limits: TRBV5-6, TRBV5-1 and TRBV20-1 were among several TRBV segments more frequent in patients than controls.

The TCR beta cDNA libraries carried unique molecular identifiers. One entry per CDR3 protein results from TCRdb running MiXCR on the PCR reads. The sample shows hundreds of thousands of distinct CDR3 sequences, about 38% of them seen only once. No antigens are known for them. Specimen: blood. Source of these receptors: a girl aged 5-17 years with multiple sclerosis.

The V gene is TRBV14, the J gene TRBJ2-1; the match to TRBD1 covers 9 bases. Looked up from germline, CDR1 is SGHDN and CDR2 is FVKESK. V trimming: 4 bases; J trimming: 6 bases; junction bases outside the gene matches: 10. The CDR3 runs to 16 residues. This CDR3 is CASSRGSGQGRNEQFF. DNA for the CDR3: TGTGCCAGCAGCCGAGGATCGGGACAGGGTCGCAATGAGCAGTTCTTC.

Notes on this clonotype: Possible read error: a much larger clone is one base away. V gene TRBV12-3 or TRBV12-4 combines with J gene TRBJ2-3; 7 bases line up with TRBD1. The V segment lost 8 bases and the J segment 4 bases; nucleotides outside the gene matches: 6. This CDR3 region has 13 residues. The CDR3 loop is CASGRGTADTQYF. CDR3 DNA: TGTGCCAGCGGCAGGGGGACCGCAGATACGCAGTATTTT.

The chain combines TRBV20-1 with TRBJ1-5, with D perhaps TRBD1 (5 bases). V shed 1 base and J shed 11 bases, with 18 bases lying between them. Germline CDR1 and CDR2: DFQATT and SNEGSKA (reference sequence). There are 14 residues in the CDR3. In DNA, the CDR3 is TGCAGTGCTAGAGGTGGGCCTGGCGGGACGGCCCAGCATTTT. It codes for CSARGGPGGTAQHF.

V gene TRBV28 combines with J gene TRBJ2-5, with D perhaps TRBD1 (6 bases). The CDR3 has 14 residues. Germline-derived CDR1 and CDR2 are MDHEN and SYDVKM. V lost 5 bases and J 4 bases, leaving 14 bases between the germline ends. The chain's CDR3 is CASSETGGIETQYF. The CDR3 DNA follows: TGTGCCAGCAGTGAGACAGGAGGAATAGAGACCCAGTACTTC.

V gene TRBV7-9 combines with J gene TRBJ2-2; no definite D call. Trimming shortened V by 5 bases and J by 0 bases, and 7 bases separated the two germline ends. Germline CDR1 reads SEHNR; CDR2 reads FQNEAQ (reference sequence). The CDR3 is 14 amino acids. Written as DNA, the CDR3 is TGTGCCAGCAGCGTGGGTGCGAACACCGGGGAGCTGTTTTTT. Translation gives CASSVGANTGELFF. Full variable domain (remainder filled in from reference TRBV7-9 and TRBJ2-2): DTGVSQNPRHKITKRGQNVTFRCDPISEHNRLYWYRQTLGQGPEFLTYFQNEAQLEKSRLLSDRFSAERPKGSFSTLEIQRTEQGDSAMYLCASSVGANTGELFFGEGSRLTVL.

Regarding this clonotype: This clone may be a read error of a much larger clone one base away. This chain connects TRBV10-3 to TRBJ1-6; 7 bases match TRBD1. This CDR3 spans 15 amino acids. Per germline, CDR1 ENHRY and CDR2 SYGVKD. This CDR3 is CAISDLTGSNSLLHF. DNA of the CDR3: TGTGCCATCAGTGATCTGACAGGGTCAAACTCACTCCTCCACTTT.

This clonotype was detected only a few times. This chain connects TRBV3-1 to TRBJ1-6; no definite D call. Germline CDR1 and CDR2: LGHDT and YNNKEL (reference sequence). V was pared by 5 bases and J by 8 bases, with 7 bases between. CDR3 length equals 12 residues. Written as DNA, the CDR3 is TGTGCCAGCAGCGGTAGGGATTCACCCCTCCACTTT. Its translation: CASSGRDSPLHF.

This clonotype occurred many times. The CDR3 DNA reads as TGTGCCACCAGCCGGGCGCAGGGGCTGGAGACCCAGTACTTC. It encodes CATSRAQGLETQYF. The chain combines TRBV15 with TRBJ2-5, with D possibly matching TRBD1 (6 bases). V was pared by 5 bases and J by 5 bases, with 15 bases between. From germline, CDR1 is LNHNV and CDR2 YYDKDF (reference sequence). This CDR3 has 14 residues.

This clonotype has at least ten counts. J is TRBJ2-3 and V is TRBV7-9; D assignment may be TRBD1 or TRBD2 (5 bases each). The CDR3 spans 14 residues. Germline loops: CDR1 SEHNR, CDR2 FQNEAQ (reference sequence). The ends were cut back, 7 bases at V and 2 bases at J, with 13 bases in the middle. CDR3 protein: CASTVRGNTDTQYF. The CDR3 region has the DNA TGTGCCAGCACCGTGAGGGGTAACACAGATACGCAGTATTTT. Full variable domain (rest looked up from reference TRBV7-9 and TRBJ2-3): DTGVSQNPRHKITKRGQNVTFRCDPISEHNRLYWYRQTLGQGPEFLTYFQNEAQLEKSRLLSDRFSAERPKGSFSTLEIQRTEQGDSAMYLCASTVRGNTDTQYFGPGTRLTVL.

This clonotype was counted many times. CDR3 protein: CSASPPRTGTGTSGGETQYF. Here the CDR3 DNA reads TGCAGTGCTAGTCCCCCCCGGACAGGGACCGGGACTAGCGGGGGAGAGACCCAGTACTTC. The J gene is TRBJ2-5, the V gene TRBV20-1; 14 bases align to TRBD2. CDR3 length equals 20 residues. J lost 4 bases, V lost 3 bases, and 19 bases had no gene match. Germline CDR1 and CDR2: DFQATT and SNEGSKA (reference sequence).

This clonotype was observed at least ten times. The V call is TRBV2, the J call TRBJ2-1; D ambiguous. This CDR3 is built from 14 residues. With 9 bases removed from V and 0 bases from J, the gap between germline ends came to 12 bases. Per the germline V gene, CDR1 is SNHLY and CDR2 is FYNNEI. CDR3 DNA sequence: TGTGCCAGGCAGACGGCAGTCTCCTACAATGAGCAGTTCTTC. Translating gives CARQTAVSYNEQFF.

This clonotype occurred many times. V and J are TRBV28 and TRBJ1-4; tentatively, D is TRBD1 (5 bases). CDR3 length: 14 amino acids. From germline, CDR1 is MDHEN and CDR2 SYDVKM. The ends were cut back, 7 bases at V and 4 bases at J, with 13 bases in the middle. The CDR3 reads CASNTGGNNEKLFF. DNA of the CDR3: TGTGCCAGCAATACGGGGGGGAATAATGAAAAACTGTTTTTT. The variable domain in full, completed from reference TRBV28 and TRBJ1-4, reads DVKVTQSSRYLVKRTGEKVFLECVQDMDHENMFWYRQDPGLGLRLIYFSYDVKMKEKGDIPEGYSVSREKKERFSLILESASTNQTSMYLCASNTGGNNEKLFFGSGTQLSVL.

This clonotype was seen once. CDR3 DNA: TGCAGCGTTGCCGGGACAGGGGGCTTATACGAGCAGTACTTC. Translating it yields CSVAGTGGLYEQYF. The chain couples TRBV29-1 to TRBJ2-5, with 12 bases aligning to TRBD1. The J call may be incorrect, as the DNA end agrees better with TRBJ2-7. CDR1 and CDR2 (germline): SQVTM, ANQGSEA. CDR3 length equals 14 residues.

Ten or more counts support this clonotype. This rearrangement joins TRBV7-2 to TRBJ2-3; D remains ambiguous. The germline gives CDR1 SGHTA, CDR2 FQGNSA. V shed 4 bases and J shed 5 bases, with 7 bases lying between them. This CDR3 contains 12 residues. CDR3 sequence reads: CASSWSGDTQYF. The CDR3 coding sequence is TGTGCCAGCAGCTGGTCCGGAGATACGCAGTATTTT.

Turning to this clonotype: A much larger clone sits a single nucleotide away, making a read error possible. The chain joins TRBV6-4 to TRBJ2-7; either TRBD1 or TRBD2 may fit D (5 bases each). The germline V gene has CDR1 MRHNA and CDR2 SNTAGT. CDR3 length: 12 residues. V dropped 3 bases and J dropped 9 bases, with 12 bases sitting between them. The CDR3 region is CASSESQGRQYF. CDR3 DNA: TGTGCCAGCAGTGAGTCCCAGGGACGGCAGTACTTC.

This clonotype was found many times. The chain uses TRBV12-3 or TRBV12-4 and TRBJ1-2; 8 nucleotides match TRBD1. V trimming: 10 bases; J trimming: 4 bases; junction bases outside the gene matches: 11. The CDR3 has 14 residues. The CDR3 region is CAIPLGTGVYGYTF. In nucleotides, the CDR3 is TGTGCCATTCCGCTCGGGACAGGAGTCTATGGCTACACCTTC.

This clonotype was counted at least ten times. CDR3 nucleotide sequence: TGTGCCAGCAGTGCCGGACAGTTTGCTAGCACAGATACGCAGTATTTT. It is translated as CASSAGQFASTDTQYF. The rearrangement links TRBV2 to TRBJ2-3, with D perhaps matching TRBD1 (6 bases). The CDR3 spans 16 residues. Germline CDR1 and CDR2: SNHLY and FYNNEI. V was trimmed by 4 bases and J by 0 bases, leaving 14 bases between them. The whole variable domain, remainder taken from reference TRBV2 and TRBJ2-3, is EPEVTQTPSHQVTQMGQEVILRCVPISNHLYFYWYRQILGQKVEFLVSFYNNEISEKSEIFDDQFSVERPDGSNFTLKIRSTKLEDSAMYFCASSAGQFASTDTQYFGPGTRLTVL.

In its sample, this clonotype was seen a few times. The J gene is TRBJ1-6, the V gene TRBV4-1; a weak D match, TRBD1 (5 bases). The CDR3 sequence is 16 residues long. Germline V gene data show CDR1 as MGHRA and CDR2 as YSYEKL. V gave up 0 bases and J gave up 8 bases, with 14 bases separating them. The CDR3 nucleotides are TGCGCCAGCAGCCAAGAGTGGCAGGGCTCTTATTCACCCCTCCACTTT. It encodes CASSQEWQGSYSPLHF.